The entry that follows covers one T cell receptor (beta chain) sequence. This clone was seen more than once but under ten times. The antigen it binds to is not known. Per-base quality was not reported, and no clone a single base away is much larger than it. The sample's time point label, decoded: pretherapy, before neoadjuvant immune checkpoint inhibitors. The samples were taken from NEOSTAR, a phase 2 randomized trial in operable NSCLC that tested neoadjuvant nivolumab or nivolumab plus ipilimumab, followed by surgery. Receptor amplification or capture employed the immunoSEQ multiplex PCR assay. Concerning the study's data processing: Richness and clonality were used to summarize the repertoires, and clones that significantly expanded or contracted between pre- and post-therapy samples were identified. TCRdb took this table from immuneACCESS and kept in-frame rearrangements with V and J called. Such tables lack part of the clones; where checked against another copy, unresolved V genes explain under half of the gap, and the rest is unexplained. For V, J and clone size, that table is used; D and trimming come from the DNA. Present in this sample are around 10,000 clones, around 85% of which were seen just once. About 3% of the sample rests with the top ten.

These data belong to a study of neoadjuvant nivolumab and ipilimumab in lung cancer (dated by TCRdb to the early 2020s). Regarding the complete study: Intravenous nivolumab was dosed at 3 mg/kg on days 1, 15 and 29, and in the combination arm ipilimumab 1 mg/kg was added on day 1 only. The primary trial endpoint was the major pathologic response (MPR) rate in the intention-to-treat population in each study arm. Of the 45 or so patients with operable NSCLC treated in the trial, approximately 23 were randomized to nivolumab monotherapy and some 21 to nivolumab plus ipilimumab. TCR repertoires were compared between pretherapy (baseline) peripheral blood and tumors resected at surgery after neoadjuvant immune checkpoint blockade. Matched pretherapy and resected tumor pairs were analyzed from seven patients, of whom four had been treated with nivolumab and three with nivolumab plus ipilimumab. The full study reports these points: Resected tumors had greater TCR richness and clonality than tumor-adjacent uninvolved lung, and increases were observed in more dual-therapy-treated tumors. From pretherapy to surgery, tumor T-cell richness and clonality increased in three of three dual-therapy tumors but in only two of four nivolumab-treated tumors. No significant correlation was found between TCR clonality and pathologic tumor regression, and only one major-pathologic-response sample was available for the clonality analysis. TCR sequencing was performed in a small number of samples. A positive correlation was observed between pretherapy blood TCR richness and richness in tumors resected after neoadjuvant therapy (Spearman R = 0.82).

There are 14 amino acids in the CDR3, from cysteine to phenylalanine inclusive. The read is trimmed to its CDR3 DNA, 42 bases read in frame from base 1. V and J are truncated by 4 bases and 7 bases respectively, leaving an intervening sequence of 17 bases. CDR1 and CDR2 are read off the germline V gene (reference sequence) as MNHNY and SVGAGI. The sequence came from an adult with non-small cell lung cancer. The rearrangement joined TRBV6-6 to TRBJ2-7, with the D call tentatively TRBD1 or TRBD2, each fitting 6 bases. Source: peripheral blood, taken before neoadjuvant nivolumab, alone or with ipilimumab. The CDR3 protein: CASSSTGALGEQYF. The DNA sequence is as follows: TGTGCCAGCAGTTCGACGGGGGCCTTGGGAGAGCAGTACTTC.